The next 20 T cell receptor beta chains were all read from a single sample in a study of blood T cell repertoires in COVID-19. Sequenced by immunoSEQ multiplex PCR; TCRdb stores in-frame clones only, minus some. The table lists approximately 300,000 clones, about nine tenths of them singletons, with over 9.5% in the top ten. The sequenced sample was PBMCs or T cells enriched from blood (not recorded which). These receptors came from a woman aged 18 to 35 who had recovered from COVID-19.

The V gene is TRBV13, the J gene TRBJ1-2; D gene uncertain. Germline V gene lookup returns CDR1 PRHDT and CDR2 FYEKMQ (reference sequence). V gave up 0 bases and J gave up 0 bases, with 5 bases separating them. This CDR3 is built from 14 residues. DNA of the CDR3: TGTGCCAGCAGCTTAGGCGTAGCTAACTATGGCTACACCTTC. It encodes CASSLGVANYGYTF.

This clone appeared a few times. This rearrangement joins TRBV19 to TRBJ1-5, with 7 bases identical to TRBD1. The germline V gene has CDR1 LNHDA and CDR2 SQIVND (reference sequence). The CDR3 has 13 amino acids. V trimming: 11 bases; J trimming: 6 bases; junction bases outside the gene matches: 10. The CDR3 reads CAGGQRPGQPQHF. The CDR3, as DNA: TGTGCCGGGGGACAGCGCCCAGGTCAGCCCCAGCATTTT. Full variable domain (missing parts from reference TRBV19 and TRBJ1-5): DGGITQSPKYLFRKEGQNVTLSCEQNLNHDAMYWYRQDPGQGLRLIYYSQIVNDFQKGDIAEGYSVSREKKESFPLTVTSAQKNPTAFYLCAGGQRPGQPQHFGDGTRLSIL.

The chain employs TRBV28 and TRBJ1-2; a possible D gene is TRBD1 (5 bases). The CDR3 runs 14 residues. Deletions cut 2 bases from V and 6 bases from J, with 13 bases between. The V gene's germline CDR1 is MDHEN and CDR2 SYDVKM. CDR3 coding DNA: TGTGCCAGCAGTTTAGGGACTAGGGCAGATGGCTACACCTTC. This translates into CASSLGTRADGYTF.

Here the CDR3 reads CASSSNSYEQYF. The DNA for the CDR3 is TGTGCCAGCAGCTCCAACTCCTACGAGCAGTACTTC. The gene calls are TRBV5-6 and TRBJ2-7; D gene unclear. The CDR3 runs 12 residues. The V gene lost 3 bases and the J gene lost 0 bases, with 4 bases spanning the gap. Germline-derived CDR1 and CDR2 are SGHDT and YYEEEE.

Here the CDR3 reads CASSPRGSSYEQYF. The CDR3 region has the DNA TGTGCCAGCAGCCCCAGGGGGTCATCCTACGAGCAGTACTTC. The chain employs TRBV7-6 and TRBJ2-7; TRBD1 matches at 7 bases. The V segment lost 5 bases and the J segment 1 base; nucleotides outside the gene matches: 5. The length of the CDR3 is 14 residues. Germline CDR1 is SGHVS and CDR2 is FNYEAQ.

This chain links TRBV2 with TRBJ2-2; 8 bases align to TRBD2. The CDR3 totals 15 residues. Per the germline V gene, CDR1 is SNHLY and CDR2 is FYNNEI. V shed 5 bases, J shed 0 bases, and the junction held 2 bases outside the gene matches. The CDR3 DNA is TGTGCCAGCAGTAGGGGACTAGCGAACACCGGGGAGCTGTTTTTT. Its protein is CASSRGLANTGELFF.

This sequence joins TRBV5-4 and TRBJ2-3; D perhaps matches TRBD1 (6 bases). The CDR3 extends over 16 amino acids. Trimming pared 3 bases from V and 1 base from J, leaving 15 bases between. Germline-derived CDR1 and CDR2 are SGHNT and YYREEE (reference sequence). DNA for the CDR3: TGTGCCAGCAGCTCGGTGGGCAGGGGTGGCACAGATACGCAGTATTTT. Translated, it gives CASSSVGRGGTDTQYF.

The J gene is TRBJ2-7, the V gene TRBV7-2, with TRBD2 matching 7 bases. V was clipped by 6 bases and J by 1 base; unmatched bases: 12. Germline V gene lookup returns CDR1 SGHTA and CDR2 FQGNSA. CDR3 length equals 16 residues. The CDR3 reads CASRYHTAGASYEQYF. The CDR3, as DNA: TGTGCCAGCAGATATCATACGGCGGGAGCGTCCTACGAGCAGTACTTC.

This clone was seen only a few times. The gene calls are TRBV27 and TRBJ2-3; TRBD1 aligns across 11 bases. With V trimmed by 5 bases and J by 5 bases, 6 bases remained unmatched. Germline V gene lookup returns CDR1 MNHEY and CDR2 SMNVEV (reference sequence). This CDR3 is built from 15 residues. The CDR3 spells CASSGRDRGLDTQYF. CDR3 in DNA: TGTGCCAGCAGTGGCCGGGACAGGGGGTTAGATACGCAGTATTTT.

In DNA form, the CDR3 reads TGCGCCAGCAGCTTGGAGACAGGGACAAATGAGCAGTTCTTC. Its protein is CASSLETGTNEQFF. The chain carries TRBV5-1 and TRBJ2-1; 7 nucleotides align to TRBD1. The CDR3 runs to 14 residues. V was pared by 0 bases and J by 7 bases, with 4 bases of the junction left unmatched. CDR1 is SGHRS, CDR2 YFSETQ, per germline.

This chain connects TRBV5-4 to TRBJ2-1, with D perhaps matching TRBD2 (6 bases). CDR3 length equals 15 residues. Trimming removed 5 bases from V and 1 base from J, with 13 bases in between. Looked up from germline, CDR1 is SGHNT and CDR2 is YYREEE (reference sequence). This CDR3 reads CASRGDSSSYNEQFF. The DNA for the CDR3 is TGTGCCAGCAGAGGGGACTCTTCTTCCTACAATGAGCAGTTCTTC.

This sequence joins TRBV30 and TRBJ1-2, with TRBD1 matching over 9 bases. The CDR3 runs to 14 residues. The V and J ends lost 7 bases and 7 bases, in that order; junction bases with no gene match: 13. The germline gives CDR1 GTSNPN, CDR2 SVGIG (reference sequence). Here the CDR3 DNA reads TGTGCCTCTGAAGGGACAGGGCATCGCGCTGGCTACACCTTC. This encodes CASEGTGHRAGYTF. Full variable domain (missing parts from reference TRBV30 and TRBJ1-2): SQTIHQWPATLVQPVGSPLSLECTVEGTSNPNLYWYRQAAGRGLQLLFYSVGIGQISSEVPQNLSASRPQDRQFILSSKKLLLSDSGFYLCASEGTGHRAGYTFGSGTRLTVV.

For the CDR3, the DNA is TGTGCCAGCAGTGTGCGGGGGGGCAAAAATGAGCAGTTCTTC. Translating gives CASSVRGGKNEQFF. The V gene is TRBV2, the J gene TRBJ2-1; 9 nucleotides align to TRBD2. Germline V gene lookup returns CDR1 SNHLY and CDR2 FYNNEI. The junction had 5 bases not matched to a gene; V was cut back by 4 bases and J by 7 bases. The CDR3 covers 14 residues.

The J gene is TRBJ2-1, the V gene TRBV2, with a weak D call TRBD2 (6 bases). V dropped 7 bases and J dropped 1 base, with 17 bases sitting between them. Germline V CDR1 and CDR2: SNHLY, FYNNEI. This CDR3 is 16 amino acids long. The CDR3 DNA reads TGTGCCAGCAAGAGATTGGGGGACTCATCCTACAATGAGCAGTTCTTC. Translation: CASKRLGDSSYNEQFF. The full variable domain, its missing parts supplied by reference TRBV2 and TRBJ2-1, is EPEVTQTPSHQVTQMGQEVILRCVPISNHLYFYWYRQILGQKVEFLVSFYNNEISEKSEIFDDQFSVERPDGSNFTLKIRSTKLEDSAMYFCASKRLGDSSYNEQFFGPGTRLTVL.

This clone has a single count. This sequence joins TRBV2 and TRBJ1-1, with TRBD1 matching over 11 bases. Germline V lookup: CDR1 SNHLY, CDR2 FYNNEI. Trimming removed 7 bases from V and 5 bases from J; junction bases left unmatched: 6. This CDR3 region has 14 residues. CDR3: CASTGQGAWTEAFF. CDR3 nucleotide sequence: TGTGCCAGCACAGGACAGGGGGCCTGGACTGAAGCTTTCTTT.

V and J are TRBV4-2 and TRBJ1-2; a weak D match, TRBD1 (6 bases). This CDR3 has 15 amino acids. Trimming shortened V by 0 bases and J by 4 bases, and 12 bases separated the two germline ends. The germline gives CDR1 LGHNA, CDR2 YNFKEQ. CDR3 DNA: TGTGCCAGCAGCCAAGAAGGGGGAGGGGGCTATGGCTACACCTTC. This codes for CASSQEGGGGYGYTF.

The chain links TRBV15 to TRBJ1-5; D is ambiguous. Germline CDR1 LNHNV, CDR2 YYDKDF (reference sequence). Trimming shortened V by 1 base and J by 5 bases, and 9 bases separated the two germline ends. The CDR3 contains 14 residues. The CDR3 reads CATSRGGGDQPQHF. The CDR3 nucleotides are TGTGCCACCAGCAGAGGTGGTGGAGATCAGCCCCAGCATTTT.

This chain uses TRBV30 with TRBJ1-5, with TRBD1 identical over 9 bases. Germline V gene sequence: CDR1 GTSNPN, CDR2 SVGIG (reference sequence). J gave up 0 bases and V 2 bases, and 8 bases lay outside the gene matches. The CDR3 is made up of 17 amino acids. The CDR3 spells CAWSWGQGIYSNQPQHF. In DNA form, the CDR3 reads TGTGCCTGGAGTTGGGGACAGGGTATCTATAGCAATCAGCCCCAGCATTTT. Full variable domain (outside the CDR3, taken from reference TRBV30 and TRBJ1-5): SQTIHQWPATLVQPVGSPLSLECTVEGTSNPNLYWYRQAAGRGLQLLFYSVGIGQISSEVPQNLSASRPQDRQFILSSKKLLLSDSGFYLCAWSWGQGIYSNQPQHFGDGTRLSIL.

The chain links TRBV9 to TRBJ2-2, with 11 bases aligning to TRBD1. V was pared by 7 bases and J by 6 bases, with 2 bases of the junction left unmatched. Per the germline V gene, CDR1 is SGDLS and CDR2 is YYNGEE. The CDR3 runs to 13 residues. The DNA of the CDR3 is TGTGCCAGCGGGACAGGGGGAGCCGGGGAGCTGTTTTTT. The encoded protein is CASGTGGAGELFF.

With respect to this clone: This may stem from a read error, because a much larger clone lies one nucleotide away. The V call is TRBV2, the J call TRBJ1-6; D is possibly TRBD1 (6 bases). In germline, CDR1 is SNHLY, CDR2 FYNNEI. The CDR3 sequence is 15 residues long. The CDR3 sequence: CASIEDSSYNSLLHF. CDR3 DNA sequence: TGTGCCAGCATTGAGGACAGCTCCTATAATTCACTCCTCCACTTT.